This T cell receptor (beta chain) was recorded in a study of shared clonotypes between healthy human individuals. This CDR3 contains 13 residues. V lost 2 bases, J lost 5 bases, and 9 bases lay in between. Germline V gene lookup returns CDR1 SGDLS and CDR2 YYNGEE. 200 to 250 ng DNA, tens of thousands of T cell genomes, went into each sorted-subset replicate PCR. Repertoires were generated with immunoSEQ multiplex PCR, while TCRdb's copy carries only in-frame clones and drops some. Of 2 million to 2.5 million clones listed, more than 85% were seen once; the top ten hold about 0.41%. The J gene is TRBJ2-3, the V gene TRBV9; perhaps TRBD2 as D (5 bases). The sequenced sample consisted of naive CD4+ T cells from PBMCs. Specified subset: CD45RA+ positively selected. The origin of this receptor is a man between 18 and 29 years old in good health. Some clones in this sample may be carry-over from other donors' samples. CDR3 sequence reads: CASSVSGIDTQYF. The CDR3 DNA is TGTGCCAGCAGCGTCTCGGGGATAGATACGCAGTATTTT.